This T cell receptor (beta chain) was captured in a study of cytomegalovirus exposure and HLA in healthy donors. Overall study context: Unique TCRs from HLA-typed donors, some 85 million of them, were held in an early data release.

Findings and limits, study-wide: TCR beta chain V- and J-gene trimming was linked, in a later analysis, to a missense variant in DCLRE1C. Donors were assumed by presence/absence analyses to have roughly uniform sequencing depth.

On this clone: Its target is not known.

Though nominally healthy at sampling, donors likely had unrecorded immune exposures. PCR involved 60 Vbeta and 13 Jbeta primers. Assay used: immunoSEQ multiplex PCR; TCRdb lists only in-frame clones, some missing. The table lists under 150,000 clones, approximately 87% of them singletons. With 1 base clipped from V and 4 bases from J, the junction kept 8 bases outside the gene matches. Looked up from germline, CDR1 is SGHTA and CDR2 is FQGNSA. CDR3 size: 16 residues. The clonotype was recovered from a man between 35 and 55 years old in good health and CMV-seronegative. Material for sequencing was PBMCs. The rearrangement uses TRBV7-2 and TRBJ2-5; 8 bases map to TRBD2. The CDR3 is CASSLGGSGSPETQYF. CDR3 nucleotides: TGTGCCAGCAGCTTAGGAGGCAGCGGGAGTCCAGAGACCCAGTACTTC.